This TCR beta chain was sequenced during a study of blood T cell repertoires in COVID-19. Study-wide context: Material from acute and convalescent COVID-19 was sourced from the United States, Italy and Spain. The cDNA or gDNA used as material had been derived from T cells, B-cell-depleted T cells, or PBMCs.

Germline V gene sequence: CDR1 SGHDN, CDR2 FVKESK. The ends were cut back, 6 bases at V and 2 bases at J, with 20 bases in the middle. CDR3 length: 18 residues. In the original workflow: Using reference gene primer amplification, nucleated cell counts were estimated. Assay used: immunoSEQ multiplex PCR; TCRdb lists only in-frame clones, some missing. Clone size and the V and J calls come from that table; the DNA yielded D and trimming. The sample has roughly 80,000 clones; around 82% are singletons. This clone was seen only a few times. Sequenced sample: peripheral blood. The genes are TRBV14 and TRBJ2-6, with D possibly TRBD1 on 7 matching bases. The TCR was taken from a human donor in a cohort sampled during active COVID-19. The CDR3 DNA follows: TGTGCCAGCAGTCTAGCGACAGGGCTTTCAACTGGGGCCAACGTCCTGACTTTC. Encoded protein: CASSLATGLSTGANVLTF.